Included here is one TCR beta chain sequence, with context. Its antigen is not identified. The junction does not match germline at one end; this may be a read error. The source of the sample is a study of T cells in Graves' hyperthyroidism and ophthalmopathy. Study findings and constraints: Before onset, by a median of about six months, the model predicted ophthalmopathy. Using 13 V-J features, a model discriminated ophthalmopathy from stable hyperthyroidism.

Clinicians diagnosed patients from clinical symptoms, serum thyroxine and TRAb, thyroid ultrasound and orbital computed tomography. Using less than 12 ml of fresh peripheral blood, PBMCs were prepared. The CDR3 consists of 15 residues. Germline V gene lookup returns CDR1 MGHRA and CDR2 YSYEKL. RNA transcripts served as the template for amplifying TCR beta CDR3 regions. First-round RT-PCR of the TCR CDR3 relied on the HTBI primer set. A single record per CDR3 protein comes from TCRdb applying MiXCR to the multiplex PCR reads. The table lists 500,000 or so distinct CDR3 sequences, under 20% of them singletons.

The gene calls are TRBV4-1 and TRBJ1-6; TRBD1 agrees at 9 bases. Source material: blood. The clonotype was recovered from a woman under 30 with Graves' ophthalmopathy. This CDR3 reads CTSRTPGQGTSPLHF. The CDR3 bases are TGCACCAGCAGGACTCCGGGACAGGGAACTTCACCCCTCCACTTT.